This TCR beta chain was sequenced during a study of blood T cell repertoires in COVID-19. Trimming took off 3 bases at V and 6 bases at J, with 12 bases between the two ends. This CDR3 has 13 residues. Germline V gives CDR1 LGHDT, CDR2 YNNKEL (reference sequence). The data were produced by immunoSEQ multiplex PCR, yet TCRdb's version contains in-frame clones alone and is incomplete. The repertoire holds under 300,000 clones, with around 83% as singletons. The sequenced sample was peripheral blood. The chain combines TRBV3-1 (or the pseudogene TRBV3-2) with TRBJ2-7; no clear D gene. The sequence was collected from a woman at least 80 years old with acute or convalescent COVID-19. The CDR3 DNA reads TGTGCCAGCAGCCACGGGTCGATGAGCGAGCAGTACTTC. The encoded protein is CASSHGSMSEQYF.